This T cell receptor beta chain was sequenced for a study of circulating CD8 cells and anti-PD-1 response in melanoma (dated by TCRdb to 2020 to 2022). Concerning the study at large: Nivolumab was given to patients intravenously at 3 mg/kg every 2 weeks. The TCR repertoire analysis included approximately 11 melanoma patients, of whom 7 were non-responders and 4 were responders. Patients with complete or partial responses were classified as responders, and patients with stable or progressive disease (RECIST v1.1) were classified as non-responders. PD-1 on on-treatment samples was detected using a biotinylated anti-human IgG4 antibody. Of the 13 patients in the melanoma cohort, anti-PD-1 was received as first-line therapy by seven patients, and prior targeted therapy or immunotherapy had been received by six patients.

The research as a whole found: Since no tumor material could be accessed, the researchers instead assessed tumor reactivity using peptide assays on expanded sorted subsets. The published TCR repertoire comparisons relied only on baseline and M1 samples from a small cohort that had few responders. Both treatment-naive and previously treated patients were included in the cohort, and this mixing was noted by the authors as something that could influence results. The DNEG repertoire was the most diverse; PD-1 and DPOS showed similar, higher clonality, and TIGIT repertoires were the least diverse. Repertoires were found to be largely private between subsets, with under 7% of TRB clonotypes shared at M1, and the highest sharing was observed between DPOS and TIGIT. Because material was limited, most experiments were generally run without replicates.

These reads were obtained on a NextSeq 500. The QIAseq Immune Repertoire RNA Library Kit, Human TCR Panel was used to prepare TCR libraries from around 14 ng of total RNA. The TCR libraries were sequenced on an Illumina NextSeq using a Mid Output V2 kit and asymmetric 261x41 paired-end reads. Every TCR library was diluted to roughly 3.6 nM, then pooled, denatured and loaded at about 0.93 pM. In the authors' own workflow: Processing of the TCR FASTQ files took place in the QIAGEN GeneGlobe Data Analysis Center, and downstream analysis was done in R 3.5.2. Clonality was computed as one minus Shannon entropy normalized by the log of the number of unique productive sequences. Fisher exact tests at 5% FDR, run separately within each subset, picked out TRA or TRB clonotypes whose abundance differed between baseline and M1. Differentially abundant clonotypes were categorized as emerging, expanding, contracting or non-expanding/contracting. Morisita's overlap index was used to measure repertoire overlap between patients. TCRdb's own reprocessing of the public reads used fastp at Q25 and MiXCR and kept productive beta chains. Rows are combined by CDR3 protein, so each entry shows the most common genes and DNA. The V and J calls were not made by the authors but by TCRdb's processing. Counted in this sample were over 250 distinct CDR3 sequences; approximately 10% of them appeared once. The top ten clonotypes cover approximately 63% of the sample.

Using a BD FACSAria II cell sorter, four subsets defined by PD-1 and/or TIGIT were sorted out of live CD3+CD8+TCRalphabeta+ cells. To characterize how relevant each subset is to anti-PD-1 therapy response, circulating CD8 T cells were sorted into four subsets based on PD-1 and TIGIT expression. For every sorted CD8 T-cell subset, sequencing covered both the TCR alpha and the TCR beta chains. Peripheral blood was drawn before the first anti-PD-1 injection and after two and four injections. PBMCs were immediately isolated by Ficoll gradient centrifugation. Until use, PBMCs were stored frozen in liquid nitrogen in RPMI containing roughly 20% FCS and about 9.4% DMSO. Thawed PBMCs were stained with a viability dye and antibodies against CD3, CD8alpha, TCRalphabeta, PD-1 and TIGIT. Total RNA was extracted with the RNeasy Kit, and a RIN above 7 was reached by every sample. In its sample, this clonotype comes out as large (0.1 to 1%). Its antigen specificity is not known. Per-base qualities were not stored, and no clone one base away is much larger.

After removal of 10 bases from V and 1 base from J, the junction retains 4 bases not matched to a gene. Taken from cysteine to phenylalanine, the CDR3 has 13 residues. This entry keeps only the CDR3 DNA: 39 bases, framed from base 1. In the germline V gene (reference sequence), CDR1 corresponds to LNHDA and CDR2 to SQIVND. The receptor comes from a human donor with melanoma. The sequence is built from TRBV19 and TRBJ1-2, with 9 bases aligning to TRBD1. The sample here was CD8+ T cells from PBMCs, taken at baseline or after one month of anti-PD-1 therapy (not recorded which). The sequenced DNA is TGTGCCACGACAGGGGGGCTTAACTATGGCTACACCTTC. Translated, this is CATTGGLNYGYTF. The full variable domain, completed from the reference TRBV19 and TRBJ1-2 proteins outside the CDR3, reads DGGITQSPKYLFRKEGQNVTLSCEQNLNHDAMYWYRQDPGQGLRLIYYSQIVNDFQKGDIAEGYSVSREKKESFPLTVTSAQKNPTAFYLCATTGGLNYGYTFGSGTRLTVV.